One and the same sample provided the 5 T cell receptor beta chains below, sequenced in a study of CD8+ T cells in alopecia areata. The treatment denotes: oral pan-JAK inhibitor, 5-10 mg twice daily. cDNA serving as the sequencing template came from extracted, reverse transcribed RNA. Clones were read by immunoSEQ multiplex PCR, and TCRdb kept only the in-frame ones, dropping some. This table holds 100,000 to 150,000 clones, around 60% found once. The source was CD4+ T cells sorted from blood, collected at week 4, from a patient treated with tofacitinib. These receptors were taken from a human donor with alopecia areata.

This chain connects TRBV7-2 to TRBJ2-1; D ambiguous. Trimming stripped 1 base from V and 8 bases from J, with 21 bases between. CDR1 is SGHTA, CDR2 FQGNSA, per germline. This CDR3 is built from 17 residues. The CDR3 loop reads CASSLVRADGHLYEQFF. DNA of the CDR3: TGTGCCAGCAGCTTAGTCCGAGCCGATGGGCATTTGTATGAGCAGTTCTTC. Drawing the rest from reference TRBV7-2 and TRBJ2-1, the complete variable domain is GAGVSQSPSNKVTEKGKDVELRCDPISGHTALYWYRQSLGQGLEFLIYFQGNSAPDKSGLPSDRFSAERTGGSVSTLTIQRTQQEDSAVYLCASSLVRADGHLYEQFFGPGTRLTVL.

This chain uses TRBV4-2 with TRBJ2-3; D assignment may be TRBD1 or TRBD2 (5 bases each). This CDR3 has 13 residues. Germline V lookup: CDR1 LGHNA, CDR2 YNFKEQ. The germline V and J ends were trimmed by 0 bases and 7 bases, with 8 bases remaining between them. CDR3 nucleotides: TGTGCCAGCAGCCAAGAAAGGGACCATACGCAGTATTTT. Translating it yields CASSQERDHTQYF.

This clone was counted a few times. The chain is built from TRBV29-1 and TRBJ2-7, with D uncertain. This CDR3 has 12 amino acids. Trimming removed 5 bases at V and 5 bases at J, with 13 bases between. The germline gives CDR1 SQVTM, CDR2 ANQGSEA. The CDR3 protein is CSVNRERDEQYF. CDR3 nucleotide sequence: TGCAGCGTTAACAGAGAGCGAGACGAGCAGTACTTC.

This chain joins TRBV2 and TRBJ1-1, with 7 positions matching TRBD1. The CDR3 loop spans 13 amino acids. Germline V gives CDR1 SNHLY, CDR2 FYNNEI. Trimming cost V 5 bases and J 1 base; bases outside gene matches: 1. This chain's CDR3 is CASSRDRNTEAFF. The CDR3 DNA is TGTGCCAGCAGTAGGGACAGGAACACTGAAGCTTTCTTT.

This clone was seen a handful of times. The V call is TRBV7-3, the J call TRBJ2-3, with D uncertain. The germline V gene has CDR1 SGHTA and CDR2 FQGTGA. The V end was cut by 2 bases, the J end by 4 bases, with 16 bases between. The CDR3 sequence is 16 residues long. This chain's CDR3 is CASSLLAPGGADTQYF. CDR3 nucleotide sequence: TGTGCCAGCAGCTTATTGGCCCCGGGTGGTGCAGATACGCAGTATTTT.